Reported below is one TCR beta chain. What it recognizes is unknown. The record originates from a study of T cell responses to AZD1222 COVID-19 vaccine. Across the whole study: Second-dose schedules of about 4 or about 12 weeks were combined.

The V end was cut by 4 bases, the J end by 3 bases, with 19 bases between. The CDR3 is made up of 16 amino acids. Germline V gene sequence: CDR1 SGDLS, CDR2 YYNGEE. Study findings and constraints: Spike-specific TCR depth and breadth grew after two AZD1222 doses. Just a handful of AZD1222 recipients were seropositive at baseline. Variant regions that are unmutated are reportedly the target of nearly half of spike-specific TCRs.

Profiled with immunoSEQ multiplex PCR; TCRdb holds only in-frame clones, not every one. In the table there are fewer than 110,000 clones, about nine tenths of which are singletons. The input for sequencing was peripheral blood, taken on day 0 of AZD1222 vaccination. The rearrangement joins TRBV9 to TRBJ2-5; D possibly corresponds to TRBD1 (6 bases). The sequence was collected from an adult in good health. The CDR3 coding sequence is TGTGCCAGCAGCCAACGCCCAACAGGGACCAAAGAGACCCAGTACTTC. It specifies CASSQRPTGTKETQYF.